This record concerns one T cell receptor beta chain sequence. Its matching antigen is unknown. Time point noted: patch test 3, about 24 weeks after DPC sensitization. Treatment in this sample: therapeutic diphenylcyclopropenone sensitization with weekly scalp DPC. This specimen belongs to a study of human T cells and chemical hapten exposure. Study at large: Patch tests put 0.01% DPC on the upper back, and the results were checked at 6 days.

Study-wide points: Expanded TCRs clustered into significantly more large CDR3 similarity groups than controls, the analysis revealed. Among TCRs, those above 1 in 1000 frequency were unaffected by DPC sensitization.

TCRdb itself ran the RACE reads through MiXCR, one entry per CDR3 protein. The profile shows under 55,000 distinct CDR3 sequences, roughly a tenth of them singletons. The sample in question was whole blood, obtained in connection with sensitization to the hapten diphenylcyclopropenone (DPC). The receptor's source is a woman in her 40s with alopecia areata. Some clones in this sample may be carry-over from other donors' samples.

CDR3 region: CATRGWYGGNQPQHF. As DNA, the CDR3 is TGTGCCACCAGAGGTTGGTACGGTGGCAATCAGCCCCAGCATTTT. The chain combines TRBV6-1 with TRBJ1-5, with D hard to call. Trimming pared 10 bases from V and 2 bases from J, leaving 18 bases between. The CDR3 consists of 15 residues. Germline assignment: CDR1 MNHNS and CDR2 SASEGT.